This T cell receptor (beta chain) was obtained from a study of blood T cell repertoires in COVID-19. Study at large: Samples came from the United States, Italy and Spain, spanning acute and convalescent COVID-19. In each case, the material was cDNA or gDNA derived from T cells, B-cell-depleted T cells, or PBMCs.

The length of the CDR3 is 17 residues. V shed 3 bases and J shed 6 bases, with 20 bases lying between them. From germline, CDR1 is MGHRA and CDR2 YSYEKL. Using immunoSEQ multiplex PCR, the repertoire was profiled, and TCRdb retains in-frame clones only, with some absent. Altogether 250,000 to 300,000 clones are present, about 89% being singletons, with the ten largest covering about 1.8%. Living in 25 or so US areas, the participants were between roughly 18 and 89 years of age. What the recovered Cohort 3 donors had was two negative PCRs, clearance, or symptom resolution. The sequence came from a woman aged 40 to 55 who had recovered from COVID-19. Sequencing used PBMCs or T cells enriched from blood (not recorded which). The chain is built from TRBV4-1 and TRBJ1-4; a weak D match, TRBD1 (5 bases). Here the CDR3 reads CASSQGPPRDADEKLFF. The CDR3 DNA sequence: TGCGCCAGCAGCCAGGGGCCCCCGCGGGACGCTGATGAAAAACTGTTTTTT.